These T cell receptor beta chains were read from a single sample in a study of regulatory T cells in long-lasting Graves disease. MiXCR, applied by TCRdb to the multiplex PCR reads, yields one record per CDR3 protein. The sample consists of approximately 400,000 distinct CDR3 sequences, roughly 20% of them appearing once. Sequences were derived from peripheral blood mononuclear cells (PBMCs), sampled when the disease was refractory, from a patient treated with antithyroid drugs. The receptors shown here come from a female donor with Graves disease. The CDR3 runs from the conserved cysteine through the conserved F or W. The D gene is left open where the match is weak. The size of a clone is reported for some rows only, either as once, few or many, or as a class for expanded clones.

D gene: NA; clone size: many; V gene: TRBV6-1; J gene: TRBJ1-1; CDR3 DNA: TGTGCCAGCAGAACCCCGACAGGGAACACTGAAGCTTTCTTT; CDR3 protein: CASRTPTGNTEAFF
D gene: TRBD1; clone size: NA; V gene: TRBV6-1; J gene: TRBJ2-5; CDR3 DNA: TGTGCCAGCAGCCGGACAGGGGAAAATCGGAAGACCCAGTACTTC; CDR3 protein: CASSRTGENRKTQYF
D gene: NA; clone size: NA; V gene: TRBV14; J gene: TRBJ2-2; CDR3 DNA: TGTGCCAGCAGCCAAGGGGTCAGCGGTGTCACCGGGGAGCTGTTTTTT; CDR3 protein: CASSQGVSGVTGELFF
D gene: TRBD1; clone size: many; V gene: TRBV7-2; J gene: TRBJ2-6; CDR3 DNA: TGTGCCAGCAGCTTAGGATCGGGACAGTTAATCCACTCTGGGGCCAACGTCCTGACTTTC; CDR3 protein: CASSLGSGQLIHSGANVLTF
D gene: NA; clone size: NA; V gene: TRBV9; J gene: TRBJ1-2; CDR3 DNA: TGTGCCAGCAGCGGAACCGGGACATCCTATGGCTACACCTTC; CDR3 protein: CASSGTGTSYGYTF
D gene: NA; clone size: NA; V gene: TRBV6-1; J gene: TRBJ2-2; CDR3 DNA: TGTGCCAGCCAGACACCCCCAGGCGGTTTGACGAACACCGGGGAGCTGTTTTTT; CDR3 protein: CASQTPPGGLTNTGELFF
D gene: TRBD2; clone size: few; V gene: TRBV7-2; J gene: TRBJ2-6; CDR3 DNA: TGTGCCAGCAGCCTAGGGAGGGCCGTTGGGGCCAACGTCCTGACTTTC; CDR3 protein: CASSLGRAVGANVLTF
D gene: TRBD1; clone size: few; V gene: TRBV7-9; J gene: TRBJ2-3; CDR3 DNA: TGTGCCAGCAGCTTAGCGGTCGACCAGGGGGCAGATACGCAGTATTTT; CDR3 protein: CASSLAVDQGADTQYF
D gene: TRBD2; clone size: NA; V gene: TRBV24-1; J gene: TRBJ2-5; CDR3 DNA: TGTGCCACCAGTCCCACTAGCGGGAAGGAGCAAGAGACCCAGTACTTC; CDR3 protein: CATSPTSGKEQETQYF
D gene: TRBD1; clone size: once; V gene: TRBV28; J gene: TRBJ1-6; CDR3 DNA: TGTGCCAGCAGCCGAACAGGGGGCGGCTCACCCCCCCACTTT; CDR3 protein: CASSRTGGGSPPHF
D gene: TRBD2; clone size: NA; V gene: TRBV20-1; J gene: TRBJ2-5; CDR3 DNA: TGCAGTGCGGGGTACGGGACTAGCGGCCAAGAGACCCAGTACTTC; CDR3 protein: CSAGYGTSGQETQYF
D gene: TRBD1; clone size: NA; V gene: TRBV7-9; J gene: TRBJ1-1; CDR3 DNA: TGTACCAGCAGTATTCAGGGGGCCAGGACTGAAGCTTTCTTT; CDR3 protein: CTSSIQGARTEAFF
D gene: NA; clone size: few; V gene: TRBV6-5; J gene: TRBJ2-3; CDR3 DNA: TGTGCCAGCAGTTACATAGATACGCAGTATTTT; CDR3 protein: CASSYIDTQYF
D gene: NA; clone size: many; V gene: TRBV2; J gene: TRBJ1-2; CDR3 DNA: TGTGCTCCGGGGAGATATGATGGCTACACCTTC; CDR3 protein: CAPGRYDGYTF